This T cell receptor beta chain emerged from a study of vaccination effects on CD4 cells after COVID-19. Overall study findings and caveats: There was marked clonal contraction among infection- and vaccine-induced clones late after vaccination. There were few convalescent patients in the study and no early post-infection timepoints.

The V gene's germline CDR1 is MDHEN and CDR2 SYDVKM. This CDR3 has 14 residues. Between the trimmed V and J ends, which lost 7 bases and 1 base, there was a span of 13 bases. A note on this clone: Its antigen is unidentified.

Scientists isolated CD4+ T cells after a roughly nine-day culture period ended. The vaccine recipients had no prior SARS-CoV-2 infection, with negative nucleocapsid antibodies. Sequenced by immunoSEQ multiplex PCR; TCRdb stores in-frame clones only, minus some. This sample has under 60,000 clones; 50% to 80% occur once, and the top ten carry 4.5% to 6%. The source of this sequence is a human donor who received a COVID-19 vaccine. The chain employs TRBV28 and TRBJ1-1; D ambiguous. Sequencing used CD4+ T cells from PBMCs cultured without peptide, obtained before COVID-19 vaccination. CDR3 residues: CASTPGLGNTEAFF. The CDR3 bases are TGTGCCAGCACCCCCGGTTTAGGGAACACTGAAGCTTTCTTT.